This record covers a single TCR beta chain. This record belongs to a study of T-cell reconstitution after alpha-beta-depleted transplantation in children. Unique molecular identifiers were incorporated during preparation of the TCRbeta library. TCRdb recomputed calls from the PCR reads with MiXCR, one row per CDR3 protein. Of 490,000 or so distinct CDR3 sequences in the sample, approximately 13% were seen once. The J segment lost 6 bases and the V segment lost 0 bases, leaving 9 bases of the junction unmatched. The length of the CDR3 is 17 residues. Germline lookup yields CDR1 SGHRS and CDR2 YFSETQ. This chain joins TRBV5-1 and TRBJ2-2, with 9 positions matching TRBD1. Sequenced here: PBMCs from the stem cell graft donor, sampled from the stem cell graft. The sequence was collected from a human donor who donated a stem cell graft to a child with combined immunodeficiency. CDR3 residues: CASSLVRDRVSPGELFF. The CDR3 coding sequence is TGCGCCAGCAGCTTGGTTCGGGACAGGGTGTCCCCCGGGGAGCTGTTTTTT.